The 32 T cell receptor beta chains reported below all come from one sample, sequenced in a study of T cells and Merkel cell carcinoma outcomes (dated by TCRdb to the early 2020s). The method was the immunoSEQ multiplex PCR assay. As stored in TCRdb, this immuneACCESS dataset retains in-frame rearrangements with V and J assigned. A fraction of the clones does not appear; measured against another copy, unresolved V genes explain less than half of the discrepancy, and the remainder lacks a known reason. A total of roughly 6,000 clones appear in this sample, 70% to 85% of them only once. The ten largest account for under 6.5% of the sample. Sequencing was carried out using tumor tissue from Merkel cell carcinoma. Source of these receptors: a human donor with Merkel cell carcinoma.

The CDR3 bases are TGTGCCAGCACCTCCCTGACAGGGGATGCCTACGAGCAGTACTTC. It specifies CASTSLTGDAYEQYF. J is TRBJ2-7 and V is TRBV5-6; 8 bases map to TRBD1. Losses at the gene ends were 6 bases for V and 2 bases for J; bases not matched to a gene: 10. Germline V gives CDR1 SGHDT, CDR2 YYEEEE. The CDR3 sequence is 15 residues long.

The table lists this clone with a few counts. CDR3 in DNA: TGTGCCAGCAGTTACTCGGGTCCGAATGGCAATCAGCCCCAGCATTTT. It translates to CASSYSGPNGNQPQHF. The V gene is TRBV6-5, the J gene TRBJ1-5; D is uncertain. V gave up 0 bases and J gave up 2 bases, with 11 bases separating them. In germline, CDR1 is MNHEY, CDR2 SVGAGI. This CDR3 has 16 amino acids.

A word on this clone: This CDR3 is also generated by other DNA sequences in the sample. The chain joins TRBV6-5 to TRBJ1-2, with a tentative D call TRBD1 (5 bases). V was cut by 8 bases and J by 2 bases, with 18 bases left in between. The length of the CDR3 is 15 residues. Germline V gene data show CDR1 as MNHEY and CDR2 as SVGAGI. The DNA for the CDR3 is TGTGCCAGCCGGGCAGGGCAGGGTAGAAACTATGGCTACACCTTC. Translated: CASRAGQGRNYGYTF.

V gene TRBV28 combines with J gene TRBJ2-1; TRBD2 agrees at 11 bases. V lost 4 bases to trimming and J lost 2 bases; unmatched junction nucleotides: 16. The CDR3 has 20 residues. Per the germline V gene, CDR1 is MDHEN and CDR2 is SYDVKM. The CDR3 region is CASSSWNPLTSGGTYNEQFF. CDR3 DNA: TGTGCCAGCAGTTCCTGGAACCCCCTCACTAGCGGGGGAACCTACAATGAGCAGTTCTTC.

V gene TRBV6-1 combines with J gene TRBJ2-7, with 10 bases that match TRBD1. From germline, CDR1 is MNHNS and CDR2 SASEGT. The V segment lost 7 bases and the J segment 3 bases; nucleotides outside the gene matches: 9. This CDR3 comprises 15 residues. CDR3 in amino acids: CASTFDRGQYYEQYF. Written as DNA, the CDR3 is TGTGCCAGCACCTTCGACAGGGGGCAGTACTACGAGCAGTACTTC.

The CDR3 DNA follows: TGTGCCAGCAGCTCCGCCGGGGGGGCCGATGAGCAGTTCTTC. Protein product: CASSSAGGADEQFF. The V and J genes are TRBV7-8 and TRBJ2-1; 8 nucleotides agree with TRBD2. Unmatched junction bases numbered 7, after V lost 4 bases and J lost 8 bases. Germline V gene data show CDR1 as SGHVS and CDR2 as FQNEAQ. The CDR3 extends over 14 amino acids. The full variable domain, its missing parts supplied by reference TRBV7-8 and TRBJ2-1, is GAGVSQSPRYKVAKRGQDVALRCDPISGHVSLFWYQQALGQGPEFLTYFQNEAQLDKSGLPSDRFFAERPEGSVSTLKIQRTQQEDSAVYLCASSSAGGADEQFFGPGTRLTVL.

In nucleotides, the CDR3 is TGCGCCAGCAGCTTGGAGACAGGGTCCGGCTACACCTTC. This gives the protein CASSLETGSGYTF. The chain is built from TRBV5-1 and TRBJ1-2, with TRBD1 identical over 7 bases. The CDR3 is made up of 13 amino acids. In germline, CDR1 is SGHRS, CDR2 YFSETQ. V was pared by 0 bases and J by 8 bases, with 4 bases of the junction left unmatched. Complete variable domain (other parts from reference TRBV5-1 and TRBJ1-2): KAGVTQTPRYLIKTRGQQVTLSCSPISGHRSVSWYQQTPGQGLQFLFEYFSETQRNKGNFPGRFSGRQFSNSRSEMNVSTLELGDSALYLCASSLETGSGYTFGSGTRLTVV.

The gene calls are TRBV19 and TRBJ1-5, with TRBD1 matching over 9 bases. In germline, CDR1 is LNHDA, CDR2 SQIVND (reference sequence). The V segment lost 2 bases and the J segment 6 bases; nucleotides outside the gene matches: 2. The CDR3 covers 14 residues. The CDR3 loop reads CASSILTGGQPQHF. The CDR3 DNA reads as TGTGCCAGTAGTATACTGACAGGGGGTCAGCCCCAGCATTTT. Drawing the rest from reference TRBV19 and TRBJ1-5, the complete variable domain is DGGITQSPKYLFRKEGQNVTLSCEQNLNHDAMYWYRQDPGQGLRLIYYSQIVNDFQKGDIAEGYSVSREKKESFPLTVTSAQKNPTAFYLCASSILTGGQPQHFGDGTRLSIL.

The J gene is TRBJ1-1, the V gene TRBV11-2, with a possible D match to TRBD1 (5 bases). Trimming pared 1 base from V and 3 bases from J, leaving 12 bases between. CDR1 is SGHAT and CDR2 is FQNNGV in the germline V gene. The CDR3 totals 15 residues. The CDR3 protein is CASSLVSEGDTEAFF. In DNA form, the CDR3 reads TGTGCCAGCAGCTTAGTCAGCGAAGGGGACACTGAAGCTTTCTTT. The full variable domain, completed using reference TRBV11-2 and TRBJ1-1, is EAGVAQSPRYKIIEKRQSVAFWCNPISGHATLYWYQQILGQGPKLLIQFQNNGVVDDSQLPKDRFSAERLKGVDSTLKIQPAKLEDSAVYLCASSLVSEGDTEAFFGQGTRLTVV.

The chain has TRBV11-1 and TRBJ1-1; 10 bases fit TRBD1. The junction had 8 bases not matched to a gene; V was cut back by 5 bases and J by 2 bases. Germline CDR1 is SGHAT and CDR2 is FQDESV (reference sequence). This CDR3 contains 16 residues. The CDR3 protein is CASSRTGGSGNTEAFF. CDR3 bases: TGTGCCAGCAGCCGGACAGGGGGAAGTGGAAACACTGAAGCTTTCTTT.

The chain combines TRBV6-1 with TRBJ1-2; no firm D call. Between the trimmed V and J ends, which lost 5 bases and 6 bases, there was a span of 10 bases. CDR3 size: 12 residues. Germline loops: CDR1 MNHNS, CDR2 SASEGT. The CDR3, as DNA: TGTGCCAGCAGTAAGGAGACTCATGGCTACACCTTC. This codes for CASSKETHGYTF.

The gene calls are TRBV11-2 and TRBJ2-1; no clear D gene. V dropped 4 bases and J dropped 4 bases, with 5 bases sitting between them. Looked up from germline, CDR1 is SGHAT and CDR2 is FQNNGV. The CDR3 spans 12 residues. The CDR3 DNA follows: TGTGCCAGCAGCTCCCGATACAATGAGCAGTTCTTC. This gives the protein CASSSRYNEQFF.

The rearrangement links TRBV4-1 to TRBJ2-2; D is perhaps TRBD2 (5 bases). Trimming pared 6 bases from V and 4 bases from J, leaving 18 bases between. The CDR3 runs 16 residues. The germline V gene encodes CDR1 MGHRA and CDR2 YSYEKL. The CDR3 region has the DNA TGCGCCAGCAGACCGAGCGGTACCGGATCCACCGGGGAGCTGTTTTTT. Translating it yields CASRPSGTGSTGELFF.

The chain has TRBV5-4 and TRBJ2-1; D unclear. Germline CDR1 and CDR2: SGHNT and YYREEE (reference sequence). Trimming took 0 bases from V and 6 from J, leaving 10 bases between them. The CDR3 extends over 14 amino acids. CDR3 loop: CASSLGQTFNEQFF. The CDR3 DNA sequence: TGTGCCAGCAGCTTGGGACAAACTTTCAATGAGCAGTTCTTC.

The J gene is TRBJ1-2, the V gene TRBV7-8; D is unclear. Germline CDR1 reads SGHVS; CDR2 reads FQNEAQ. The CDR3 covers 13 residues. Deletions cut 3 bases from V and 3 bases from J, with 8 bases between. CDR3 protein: CASSFSPDYGYTF. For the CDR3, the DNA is TGTGCCAGCAGCTTTTCCCCAGACTATGGCTACACCTTC.

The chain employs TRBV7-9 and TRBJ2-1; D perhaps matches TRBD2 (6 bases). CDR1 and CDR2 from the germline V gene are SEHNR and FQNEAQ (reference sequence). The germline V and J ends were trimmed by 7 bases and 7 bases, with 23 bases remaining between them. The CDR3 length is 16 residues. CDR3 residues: CASNLSGGGIWNEQFF. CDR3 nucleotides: TGTGCCAGCAACTTGTCGGGCGGCGGGATTTGGAATGAGCAGTTCTTC.

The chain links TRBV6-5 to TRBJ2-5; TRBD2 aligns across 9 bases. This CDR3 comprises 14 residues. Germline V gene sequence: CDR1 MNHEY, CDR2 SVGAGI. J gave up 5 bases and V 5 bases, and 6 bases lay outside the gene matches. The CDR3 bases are TGTGCCAGCAGTCATGGACTAGCGTGGGAGACCCAGTACTTC. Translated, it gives CASSHGLAWETQYF.

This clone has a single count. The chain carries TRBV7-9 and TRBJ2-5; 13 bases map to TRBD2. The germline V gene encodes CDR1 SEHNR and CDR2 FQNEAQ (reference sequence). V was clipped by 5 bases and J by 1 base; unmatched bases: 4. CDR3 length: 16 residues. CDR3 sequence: CASSQGLAGSQETQYF. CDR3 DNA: TGTGCCAGCAGCCAGGGACTAGCGGGAAGCCAAGAGACCCAGTACTTC.

This CDR3 is CASSQDRAGRYEQYF. The CDR3, as DNA: TGTGCCAGCAGCCAAGATCGAGCAGGGCGGTACGAGCAGTACTTC. V usage is TRBV14 and J usage is TRBJ2-7, with D perhaps matching TRBD1 (5 bases). Per the germline V gene, CDR1 is SGHDN and CDR2 is FVKESK. There are 15 residues in the CDR3. Trimming removed 0 bases at V and 4 bases at J, with 13 bases between.

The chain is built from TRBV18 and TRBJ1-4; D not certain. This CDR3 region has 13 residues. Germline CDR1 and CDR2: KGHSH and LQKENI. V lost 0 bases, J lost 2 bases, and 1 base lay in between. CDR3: CASSPPTNEKLFF. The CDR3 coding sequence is TGTGCCAGCTCACCACCCACTAATGAAAAACTGTTTTTT.

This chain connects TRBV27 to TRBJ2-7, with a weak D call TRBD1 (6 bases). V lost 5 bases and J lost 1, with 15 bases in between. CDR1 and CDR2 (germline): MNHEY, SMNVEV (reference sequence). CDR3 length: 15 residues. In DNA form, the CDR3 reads TGTGCCAGCAGTCCTCGGACAGCCTATTCCTACGAGCAGTACTTC. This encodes CASSPRTAYSYEQYF.

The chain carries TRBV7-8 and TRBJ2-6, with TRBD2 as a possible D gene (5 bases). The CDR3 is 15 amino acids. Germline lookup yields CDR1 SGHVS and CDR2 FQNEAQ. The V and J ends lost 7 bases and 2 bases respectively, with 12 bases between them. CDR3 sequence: CASTTRGAGANVLTF. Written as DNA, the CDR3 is TGTGCCAGCACCACTCGGGGTGCTGGGGCCAACGTCCTGACTTTC.

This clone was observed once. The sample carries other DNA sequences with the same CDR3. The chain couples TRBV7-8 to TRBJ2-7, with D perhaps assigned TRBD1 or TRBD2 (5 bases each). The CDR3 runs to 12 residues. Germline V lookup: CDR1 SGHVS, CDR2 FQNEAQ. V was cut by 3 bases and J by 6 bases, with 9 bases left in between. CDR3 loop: CASSFGGSEQYF. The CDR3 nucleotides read TGTGCCAGCAGCTTTGGGGGAAGCGAGCAGTACTTC. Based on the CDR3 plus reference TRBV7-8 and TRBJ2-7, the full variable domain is GAGVSQSPRYKVAKRGQDVALRCDPISGHVSLFWYQQALGQGPEFLTYFQNEAQLDKSGLPSDRFFAERPEGSVSTLKIQRTQQEDSAVYLCASSFGGSEQYFGPGTRLTVT.

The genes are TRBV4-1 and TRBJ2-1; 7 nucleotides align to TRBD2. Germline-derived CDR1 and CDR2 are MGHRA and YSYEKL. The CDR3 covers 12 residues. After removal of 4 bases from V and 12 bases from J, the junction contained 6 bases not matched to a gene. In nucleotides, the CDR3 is TGCGCCAGCAGCCGGACCGCGGGAGTGCAGTTCTTC. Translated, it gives CASSRTAGVQFF.

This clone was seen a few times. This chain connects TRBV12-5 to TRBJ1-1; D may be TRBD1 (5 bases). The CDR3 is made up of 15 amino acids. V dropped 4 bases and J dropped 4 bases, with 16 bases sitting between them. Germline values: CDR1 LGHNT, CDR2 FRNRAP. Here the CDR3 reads CASGWGLGGRTEAFF. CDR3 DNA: TGTGCTAGTGGTTGGGGCCTCGGAGGCCGCACTGAAGCTTTCTTT.

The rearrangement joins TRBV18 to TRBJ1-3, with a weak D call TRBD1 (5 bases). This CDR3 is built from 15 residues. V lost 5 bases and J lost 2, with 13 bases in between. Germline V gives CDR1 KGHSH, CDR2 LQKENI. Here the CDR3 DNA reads TGTGCCAGCTCAGCCAACAGGATTCCTGGAAACACCATATATTTT. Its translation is CASSANRIPGNTIYF.

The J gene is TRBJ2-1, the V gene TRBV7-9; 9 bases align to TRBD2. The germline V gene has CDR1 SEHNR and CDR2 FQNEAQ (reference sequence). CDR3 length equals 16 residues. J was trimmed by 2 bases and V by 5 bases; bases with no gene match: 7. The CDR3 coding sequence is TGTGCCAGCAGCCTGGGACTAGCACAAACCTACAATGAGCAGTTCTTC. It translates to CASSLGLAQTYNEQFF.

This CDR3 is CASSDREGYGYTF. CDR3 sequence (DNA): TGTGCCAGCTCGGACAGGGAAGGCTATGGCTACACCTTC. V is TRBV7-2 and J is TRBJ1-2; TRBD1 aligns across 8 bases. V lost 8 bases, J lost 4 bases, and 6 bases stayed unmatched. The CDR3 is 13 amino acids. Germline assignment: CDR1 SGHTA and CDR2 FQGNSA. Based on the CDR3 plus reference TRBV7-2 and TRBJ1-2, the full variable domain is GAGVSQSPSNKVTEKGKDVELRCDPISGHTALYWYRQSLGQGLEFLIYFQGNSAPDKSGLPSDRFSAERTGGSVSTLTIQRTQQEDSAVYLCASSDREGYGYTFGSGTRLTVV.

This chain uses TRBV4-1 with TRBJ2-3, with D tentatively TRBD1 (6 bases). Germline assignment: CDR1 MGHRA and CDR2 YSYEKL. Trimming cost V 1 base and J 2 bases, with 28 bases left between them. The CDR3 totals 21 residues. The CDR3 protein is CASSQGKTGMASGDSTDTQYF. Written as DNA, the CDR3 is TGCGCCAGCAGCCAAGGTAAAACAGGGATGGCGAGCGGAGACTCCACAGATACGCAGTATTTT.

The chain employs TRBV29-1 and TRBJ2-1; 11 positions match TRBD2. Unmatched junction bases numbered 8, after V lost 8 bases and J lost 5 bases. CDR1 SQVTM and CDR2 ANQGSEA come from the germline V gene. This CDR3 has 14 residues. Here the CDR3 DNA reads TGCAGCTCCCCCGGACTAGCGGGTAACAATGAGCAGTTCTTC. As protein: CSSPGLAGNNEQFF.

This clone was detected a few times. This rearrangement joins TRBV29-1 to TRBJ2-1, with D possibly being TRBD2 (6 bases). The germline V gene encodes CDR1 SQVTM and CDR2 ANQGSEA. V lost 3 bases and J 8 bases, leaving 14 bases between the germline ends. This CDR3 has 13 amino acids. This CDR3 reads CSVDSEEGYEQFF. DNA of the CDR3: TGCAGCGTTGATAGTGAGGAGGGCTATGAGCAGTTCTTC.

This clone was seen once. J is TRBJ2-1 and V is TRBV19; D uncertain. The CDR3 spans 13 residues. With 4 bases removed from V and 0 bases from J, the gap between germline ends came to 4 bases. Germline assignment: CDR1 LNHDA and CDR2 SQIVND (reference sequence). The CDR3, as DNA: TGTGCCAGTAGTAGGAACTCCTACAATGAGCAGTTCTTC. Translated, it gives CASSRNSYNEQFF.